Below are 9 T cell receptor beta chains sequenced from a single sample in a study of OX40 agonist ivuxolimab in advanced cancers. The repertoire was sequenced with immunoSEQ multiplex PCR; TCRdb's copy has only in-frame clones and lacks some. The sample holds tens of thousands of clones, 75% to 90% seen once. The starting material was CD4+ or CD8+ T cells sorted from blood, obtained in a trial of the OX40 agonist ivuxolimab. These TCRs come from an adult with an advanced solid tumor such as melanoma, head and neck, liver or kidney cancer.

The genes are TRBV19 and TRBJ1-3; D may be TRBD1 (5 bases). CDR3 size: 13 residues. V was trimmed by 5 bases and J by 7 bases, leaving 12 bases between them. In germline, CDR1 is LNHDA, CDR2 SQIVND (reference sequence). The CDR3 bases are TGTGCCAGTAGTCCAGGGACGAGCAACACCATATATTTT. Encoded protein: CASSPGTSNTIYF.

CDR3: CASSQRGSNTGELFF. The CDR3 DNA sequence: TGTGCCAGCAGCCAGCGGGGGTCGAACACCGGGGAGCTGTTTTTT. The chain has TRBV7-3 and TRBJ2-2; 8 bases are a match to TRBD2. CDR1 SGHTA and CDR2 FQGTGA come from the germline V gene. V trimming: 5 bases; J trimming: 0 bases; junction bases outside the gene matches: 2. The CDR3 is 15 amino acids.

The CDR3 spells CASSPTGGGELFF. The DNA for the CDR3 is TGTGCCAGCAGCCCGACAGGGGGCGGGGAGCTGTTTTTT. This chain links TRBV14 with TRBJ2-2; 9 bases match TRBD1. The junction had 1 base not matched to a gene; V was cut back by 4 bases and J by 7 bases. The CDR3 length is 13 residues. Germline CDR1 and CDR2: SGHDN and FVKESK.

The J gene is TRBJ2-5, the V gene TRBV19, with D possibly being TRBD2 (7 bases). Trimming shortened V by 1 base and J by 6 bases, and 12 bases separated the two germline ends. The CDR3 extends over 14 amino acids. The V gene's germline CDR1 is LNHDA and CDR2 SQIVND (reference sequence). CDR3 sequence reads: CASSIAGGRQTQYF. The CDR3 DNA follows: TGTGCCAGTAGTATAGCGGGGGGCCGTCAGACCCAGTACTTC.

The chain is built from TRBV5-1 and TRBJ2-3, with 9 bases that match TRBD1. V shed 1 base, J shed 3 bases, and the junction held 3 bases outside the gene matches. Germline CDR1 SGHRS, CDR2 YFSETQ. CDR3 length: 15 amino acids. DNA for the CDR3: TGCGCCAGCAGCTTGAGACAGGGGGGAACAGATACGCAGTATTTT. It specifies CASSLRQGGTDTQYF. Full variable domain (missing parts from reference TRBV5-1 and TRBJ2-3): KAGVTQTPRYLIKTRGQQVTLSCSPISGHRSVSWYQQTPGQGLQFLFEYFSETQRNKGNFPGRFSGRQFSNSRSEMNVSTLELGDSALYLCASSLRQGGTDTQYFGPGTRLTVL.

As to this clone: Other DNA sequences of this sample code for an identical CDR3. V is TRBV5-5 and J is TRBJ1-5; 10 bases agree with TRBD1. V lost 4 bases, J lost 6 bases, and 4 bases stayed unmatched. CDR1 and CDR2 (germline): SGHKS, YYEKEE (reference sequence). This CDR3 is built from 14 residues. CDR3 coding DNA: TGTGCCAGCAGCACGACAGGGGGCGGTCAGCCCCAGCATTTT. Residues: CASSTTGGGQPQHF.

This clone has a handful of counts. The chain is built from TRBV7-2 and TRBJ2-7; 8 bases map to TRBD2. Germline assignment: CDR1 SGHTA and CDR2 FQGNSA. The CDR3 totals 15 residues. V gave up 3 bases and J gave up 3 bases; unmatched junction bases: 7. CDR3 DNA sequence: TGTGCCAGCAGCTTTACCGGGGGGGCTTACTACGAGCAGTACTTC. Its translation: CASSFTGGAYYEQYF.

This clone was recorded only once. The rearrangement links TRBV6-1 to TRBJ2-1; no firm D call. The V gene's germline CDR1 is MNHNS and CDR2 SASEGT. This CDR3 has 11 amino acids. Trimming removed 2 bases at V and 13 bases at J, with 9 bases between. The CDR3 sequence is CASSENILQFF. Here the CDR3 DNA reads TGTGCCAGCAGTGAAAACATTCTTCAGTTCTTC.

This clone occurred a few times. CDR3 sequence: CASSTRTGGNTIYF. The CDR3 bases are TGTGCCAGCAGTACCCGGACAGGTGGAAACACCATATATTTT. The rearrangement uses TRBV27 and TRBJ1-3; 7 bases map to TRBD1. The CDR3 is made up of 14 amino acids. The germline V gene encodes CDR1 MNHEY and CDR2 SMNVEV (reference sequence). Trimming removed 5 bases from V and 3 bases from J; junction bases left unmatched: 4.